This is a list of T cell receptor beta chains from one sample in a study of CD8+CD57+ T cells in acquired aplastic anemia. TCRdb re-derived calls from the reads in MiXCR, one entry per CDR3 protein. Found here are some 180,000 distinct CDR3 sequences, more than 60% of them singletons; the top ten hold 42%. The sequenced sample was sorted CD4+, CD8+, or CD8+CD57+ T cells (not recorded which) from PBMCs. The receptors stem from a human donor with aplastic anemia. The CDR3 runs from the conserved cysteine through the conserved F or W. The order of the fields is CDR3 length, clone size, D gene, J gene, V gene, CDR3 protein, CDR3 DNA. A D gene is named only where the DNA matches it firmly. A clone size is listed for some rows: how often the clone was seen (once, few, many), or a class if it is expanded.

15 many . TRBJ1-5 TRBV4-1 CASSQDLEWAQPQHF TGCGCCAGCAGCCAAGATCTAGAGTGGGCTCAGCCCCAGCATTTT
14 . . TRBJ2-5 TRBV4-3 CASSQSVGGETQYF TGCGCCAGCAGCCAATCCGTGGGCGGGGAGACCCAGTACTTC
13 . TRBD1 TRBJ2-5 TRBV10-3 CAISGTEQETQYF TGTGCCATCAGCGGGACAGAGCAAGAGACCCAGTACTTC
17 few TRBD2 TRBJ2-1 TRBV7-9 CASSHIERGSSYNEQFF TGTGCCAGCAGCCATATTGAGCGGGGGAGCTCCTACAATGAGCAGTTCTTC
12 . . TRBJ1-5 TRBV20-1 CSAGGRNQPQHF TGCAGTGCGGGGGGCCGGAATCAGCCCCAGCATTTT
16 . . TRBJ1-3 TRBV12-3/TRBV12-4 CASTVGVEHSGNTIYF TGTGCCAGCACTGTTGGGGTCGAACACTCTGGAAACACCATATATTTT
15 once . TRBJ1-1 TRBV10-3 CAISGLGTMNTEAFF TGTGCCATCAGTGGGTTGGGAACCATGAACACTGAAGCTTTCTTT
16 . TRBD1 TRBJ1-6 TRBV24-1 CATSDLDRDLRSPLHF TGTGCCACCAGTGATTTGGACAGGGATCTTCGGTCACCCCTCCACTTT
15 once . TRBJ2-7 TRBV20-1 CSARDFGAHSYEQYF TGCAGTGCTAGAGATTTTGGGGCCCACTCCTACGAGCAGTACTTC
12 many . TRBJ2-7 TRBV7-9 CASSFFRDEQYF TGTGCCAGCAGCTTTTTCCGGGACGAGCAGTACTTC
15 . TRBD1 TRBJ1-4 TRBV5-4 CASSLKTGGYEKLFF TGTGCCAGCAGCTTGAAGACAGGGGGCTATGAAAAACTGTTTTTT
15 once TRBD2 TRBJ2-7 TRBV4-1 CASSPRLAGFYEQYF TGCGCCAGCAGCCCCAGACTAGCGGGCTTCTACGAGCAGTACTTC
16 . . TRBJ2-7 TRBV2 CASSLGVAAPSYEQYF TGTGCCAGCAGCTTAGGTGTAGCGGCCCCTTCCTACGAGCAGTACTTC
13 . . TRBJ1-1 TRBV2 CASSDSENTEAFF TGTGCCAGCAGTGACAGCGAGAACACTGAAGCTTTCTTT
15 . TRBD2 TRBJ2-5 TRBV7-2 CASIRRGGARETQYF TGTGCCAGCATCCGTCGCGGGGGGGCTAGGGAGACCCAGTACTTC
14 . . TRBJ1-6 TRBV10-3 CAASKEGDNSPLHF TGTGCCGCCTCTAAGGAGGGGGATAATTCACCCCTCCACTTT
13 . . TRBJ1-2 TRBV29-1 CSVEVSRGHGYTF TGCAGCGTTGAAGTAAGCAGGGGCCATGGCTACACCTTC
15 . TRBD1 TRBJ1-2 TRBV2 CASSGILGTDYGYTF TGTGCCAGCAGTGGGATTTTGGGGACAGATTATGGCTACACCTTC
17 . TRBD2 TRBJ2-3 TRBV7-9 CASSPSLAGAGADTQYF TGTGCCAGCAGCCCCTCACTAGCGGGCGCGGGGGCAGATACGCAGTATTTT
15 . . TRBJ2-5 TRBV15 CATSRDWGQVETQYF TGTGCCACCAGCAGAGACTGGGGGCAGGTGGAGACCCAGTACTTC
16 . TRBD2 TRBJ2-3 TRBV10-3 CAISETGTSNTDTQYF TGTGCCATCAGTGAAACCGGGACTAGCAACACAGATACGCAGTATTTT
18 . TRBD2 TRBJ2-3 TRBV7-8 CASSLEESGGLLPDTQYF TGTGCCAGCAGCTTAGAGGAGTCGGGAGGGCTGCTTCCAGATACGCAGTATTTT
12 . . TRBJ2-3 TRBV7-2 CASSSGEHTQYF TGTGCCAGCAGCTCGGGCGAACATACGCAGTATTTT
14 few . TRBJ2-3 TRBV7-8 CASSLNRATDTQYF TGTGCCAGCAGCTTAAACAGGGCCACAGATACGCAGTATTTT
19 few . TRBJ1-4 TRBV15 CATSRGLGRGEPQGGKLFF TGTGCCACCAGCAGAGGACTGGGGCGGGGGGAACCGCAGGGCGGAAAACTGTTTTTT
15 . . TRBJ2-1 TRBV5-1 CASSLGQFGNNEQFF TGCGCCAGCAGCTTGGGGCAGTTTGGAAACAATGAGCAGTTCTTC
12 . . TRBJ1-5 TRBV20-1 CSARAQNQPQHF TGCAGTGCTAGAGCTCAGAATCAGCCCCAGCATTTT
14 . TRBD1 TRBJ1-2 TRBV10-3 CAISGSGGGDGYTF TGTGCCATCAGTGGGTCAGGGGGCGGGGATGGCTACACCTTC
12 many . TRBJ2-2 TRBV2 CASSVAAGELFF TGTGCCAGCAGTGTAGCAGCCGGGGAGCTGTTTTTT
14 . TRBD1 TRBJ2-3 TRBV10-2 CASTGQGRGDTQYF TGCGCCAGCACTGGACAGGGTCGCGGGGATACGCAGTATTTT
17 . TRBD1 TRBJ2-3 TRBV7-3 CASSLLVGTDSTDTQYF TGTGCCAGCAGCTTGTTGGTTGGGACAGATAGCACAGATACGCAGTATTTT
13 . TRBD1 TRBJ2-7 TRBV12-3/TRBV12-4 CASSPIQGNEQYF TGTGCCAGCAGTCCAATACAGGGGAACGAGCAGTACTTC
15 . TRBD1 TRBJ2-7 TRBV25-1 CASTFGTGLSYEQYF TGTGCCAGCACCTTCGGGACAGGGTTATCCTACGAGCAGTACTTC
17 many . TRBJ2-2 TRBV25-1 CASSDLYRDGGTGELFF TGTGCCAGCAGTGATCTTTACAGGGATGGTGGAACCGGGGAGCTGTTTTTT
16 many TRBD1 TRBJ1-2 TRBV20-1 CSAVNDWDRGYYGYTF TGCAGTGCTGTTAACGATTGGGACAGGGGGTACTATGGCTACACCTTC
15 many . TRBJ2-3 TRBV7-2 CASSLKNRSPDTQYF TGTGCCAGCAGCTTGAAAAATAGATCCCCAGATACGCAGTATTTT
12 . . TRBJ2-2 TRBV7-2 CASSLLAGELFF TGTGCCAGCAGCCTACTTGCCGGGGAGCTGTTTTTT